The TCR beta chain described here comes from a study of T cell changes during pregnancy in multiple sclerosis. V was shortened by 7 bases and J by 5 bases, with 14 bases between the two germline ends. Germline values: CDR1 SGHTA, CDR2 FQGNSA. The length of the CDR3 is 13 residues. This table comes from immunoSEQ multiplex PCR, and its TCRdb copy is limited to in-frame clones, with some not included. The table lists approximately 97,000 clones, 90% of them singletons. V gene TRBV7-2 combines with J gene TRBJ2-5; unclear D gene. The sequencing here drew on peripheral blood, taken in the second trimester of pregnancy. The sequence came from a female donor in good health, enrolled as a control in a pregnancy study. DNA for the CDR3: TGTGCCAGCACCAACCTCATTCGGGAGACCCAGTACTTC. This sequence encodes CASTNLIRETQYF.